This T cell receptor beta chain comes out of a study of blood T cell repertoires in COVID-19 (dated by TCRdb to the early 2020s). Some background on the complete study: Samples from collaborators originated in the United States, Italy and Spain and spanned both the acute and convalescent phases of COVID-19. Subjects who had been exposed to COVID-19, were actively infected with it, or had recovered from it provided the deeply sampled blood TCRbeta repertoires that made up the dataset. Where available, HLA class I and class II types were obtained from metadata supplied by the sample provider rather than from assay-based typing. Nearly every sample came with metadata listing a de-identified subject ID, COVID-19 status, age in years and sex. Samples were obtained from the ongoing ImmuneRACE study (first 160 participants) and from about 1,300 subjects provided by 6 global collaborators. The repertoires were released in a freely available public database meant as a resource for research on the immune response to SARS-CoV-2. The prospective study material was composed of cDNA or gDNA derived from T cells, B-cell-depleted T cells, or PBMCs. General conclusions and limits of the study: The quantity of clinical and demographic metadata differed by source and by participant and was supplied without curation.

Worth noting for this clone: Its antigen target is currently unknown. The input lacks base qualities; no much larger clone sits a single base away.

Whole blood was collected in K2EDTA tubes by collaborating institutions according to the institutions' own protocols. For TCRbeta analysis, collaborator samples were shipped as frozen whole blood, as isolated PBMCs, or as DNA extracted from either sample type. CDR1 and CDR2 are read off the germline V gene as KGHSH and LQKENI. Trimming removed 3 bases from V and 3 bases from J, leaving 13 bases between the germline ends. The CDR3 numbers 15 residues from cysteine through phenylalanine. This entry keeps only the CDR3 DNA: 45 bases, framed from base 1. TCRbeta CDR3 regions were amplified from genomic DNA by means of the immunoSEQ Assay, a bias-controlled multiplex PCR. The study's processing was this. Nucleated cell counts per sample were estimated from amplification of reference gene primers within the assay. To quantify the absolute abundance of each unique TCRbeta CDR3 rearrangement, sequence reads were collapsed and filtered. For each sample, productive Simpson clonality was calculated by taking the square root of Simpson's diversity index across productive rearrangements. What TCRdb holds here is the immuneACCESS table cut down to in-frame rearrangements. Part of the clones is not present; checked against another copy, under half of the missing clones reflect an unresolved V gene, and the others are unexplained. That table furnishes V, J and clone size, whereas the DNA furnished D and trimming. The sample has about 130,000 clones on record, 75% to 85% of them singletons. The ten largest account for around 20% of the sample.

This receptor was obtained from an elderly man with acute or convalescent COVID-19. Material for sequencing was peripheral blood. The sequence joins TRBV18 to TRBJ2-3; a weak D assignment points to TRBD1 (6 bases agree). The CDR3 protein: CASSPGTWKTDTQYF. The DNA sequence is TGTGCCAGCTCACCCGGGACATGGAAAACAGATACGCAGTATTTT.